The present T cell receptor (beta chain) was sequenced within a study of OX40 agonist ivuxolimab in advanced cancers. Assay: immunoSEQ multiplex PCR; the TCRdb copy retains only in-frame clones and omits some. The sample has tens of thousands of clones; 75% to 90% are singletons. The CDR3 covers 15 residues. Germline-derived CDR1 and CDR2 are SGHDT and YYEEEE. V shed 5 bases and J 1 base; nucleotides not matched to a gene: 3. The sequencing here drew on CD4+ or CD8+ T cells sorted from blood, taken in a trial of the OX40 agonist ivuxolimab. The chain employs TRBV5-6 and TRBJ1-4, with 9 nucleotides matching TRBD1. This receptor was identified in an adult with an advanced solid tumor such as melanoma, head and neck, liver or kidney cancer. The CDR3 nucleotides read TGTGCCAGCAGTACAGGGGGCGTAACTAATGAAAAACTGTTTTTT. Protein product: CASSTGGVTNEKLFF.